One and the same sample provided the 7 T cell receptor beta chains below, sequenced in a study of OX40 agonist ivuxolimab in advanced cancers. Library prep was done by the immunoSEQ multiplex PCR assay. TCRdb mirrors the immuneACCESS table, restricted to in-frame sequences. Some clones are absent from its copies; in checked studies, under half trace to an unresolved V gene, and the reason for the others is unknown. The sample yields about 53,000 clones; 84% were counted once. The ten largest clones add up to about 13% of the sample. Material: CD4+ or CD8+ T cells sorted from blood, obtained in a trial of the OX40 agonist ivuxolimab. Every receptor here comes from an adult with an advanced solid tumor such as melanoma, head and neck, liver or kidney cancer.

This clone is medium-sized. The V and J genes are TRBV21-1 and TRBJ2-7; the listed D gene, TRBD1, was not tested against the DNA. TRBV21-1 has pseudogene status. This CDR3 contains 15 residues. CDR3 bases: TGTGCCAGCAGCAAGCCCCCAGGGCCCTCCTACGAGCAGTACTTC. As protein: CASSKPPGPSYEQYF.

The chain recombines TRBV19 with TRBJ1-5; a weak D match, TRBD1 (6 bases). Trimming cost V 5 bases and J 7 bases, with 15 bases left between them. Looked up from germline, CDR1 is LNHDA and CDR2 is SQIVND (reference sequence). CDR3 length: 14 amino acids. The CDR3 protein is CASSAPQGYQPQHF. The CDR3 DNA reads TGTGCCAGTAGTGCCCCACAGGGATACCAGCCCCAGCATTTT.

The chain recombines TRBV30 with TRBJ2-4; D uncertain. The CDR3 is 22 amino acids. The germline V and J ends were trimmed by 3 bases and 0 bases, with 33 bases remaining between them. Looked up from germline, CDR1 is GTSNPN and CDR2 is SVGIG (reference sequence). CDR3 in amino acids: CAWSPRWPVAPLELLAKNIQYF. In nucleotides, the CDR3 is TGTGCCTGGAGCCCCAGGTGGCCCGTGGCCCCCTTGGAACTTCTAGCCAAAAACATTCAGTACTTC. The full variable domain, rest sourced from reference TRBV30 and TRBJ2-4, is SQTIHQWPATLVQPVGSPLSLECTVEGTSNPNLYWYRQAAGRGLQLLFYSVGIGQISSEVPQNLSASRPQDRQFILSSKKLLLSDSGFYLCAWSPRWPVAPLELLAKNIQYFGAGTRLSVL.

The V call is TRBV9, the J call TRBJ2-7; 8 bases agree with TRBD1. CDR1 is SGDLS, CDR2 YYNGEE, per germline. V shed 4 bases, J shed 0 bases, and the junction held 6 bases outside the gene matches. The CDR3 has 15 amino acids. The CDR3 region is CASSSGTGRSYEQYF. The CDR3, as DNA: TGTGCCAGCAGCTCGGGGACAGGCCGCTCCTACGAGCAGTACTTC.

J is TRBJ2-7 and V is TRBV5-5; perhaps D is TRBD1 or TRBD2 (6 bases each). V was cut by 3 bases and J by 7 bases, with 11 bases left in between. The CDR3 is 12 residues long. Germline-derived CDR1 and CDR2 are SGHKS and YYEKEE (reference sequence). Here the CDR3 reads CASSWGAQEQYF. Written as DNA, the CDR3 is TGTGCCAGCAGCTGGGGGGCGCAGGAGCAGTACTTC. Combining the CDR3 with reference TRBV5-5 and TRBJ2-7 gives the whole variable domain DAGVTQSPTHLIKTRGQQVTLRCSPISGHKSVSWYQQVLGQGPQFIFQYYEKEERGRGNFPDRFSARQFPNYSSELNVNALLLGDSALYLCASSWGAQEQYFGPGTRLTVT.

CDR3 coding DNA: TGTGCCAGCAGCTATCGGGGGGACAGGCGTAGGAACACTGAAGCTTTCTTT. Protein product: CASSYRGDRRRNTEAFF. This rearrangement joins TRBV11-2 to TRBJ1-1, with TRBD1 matching over 8 bases. The germline V gene encodes CDR1 SGHAT and CDR2 FQNNGV. V shed 4 bases, J shed 1 base, and the junction held 11 bases outside the gene matches. The CDR3 has 17 amino acids.

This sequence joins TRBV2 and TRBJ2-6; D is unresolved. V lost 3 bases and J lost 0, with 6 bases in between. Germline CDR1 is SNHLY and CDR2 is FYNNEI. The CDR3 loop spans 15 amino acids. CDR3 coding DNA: TGTGCCAGCAGTGATCCGGACTCTGGGGCCAACGTCCTGACTTTC. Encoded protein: CASSDPDSGANVLTF.